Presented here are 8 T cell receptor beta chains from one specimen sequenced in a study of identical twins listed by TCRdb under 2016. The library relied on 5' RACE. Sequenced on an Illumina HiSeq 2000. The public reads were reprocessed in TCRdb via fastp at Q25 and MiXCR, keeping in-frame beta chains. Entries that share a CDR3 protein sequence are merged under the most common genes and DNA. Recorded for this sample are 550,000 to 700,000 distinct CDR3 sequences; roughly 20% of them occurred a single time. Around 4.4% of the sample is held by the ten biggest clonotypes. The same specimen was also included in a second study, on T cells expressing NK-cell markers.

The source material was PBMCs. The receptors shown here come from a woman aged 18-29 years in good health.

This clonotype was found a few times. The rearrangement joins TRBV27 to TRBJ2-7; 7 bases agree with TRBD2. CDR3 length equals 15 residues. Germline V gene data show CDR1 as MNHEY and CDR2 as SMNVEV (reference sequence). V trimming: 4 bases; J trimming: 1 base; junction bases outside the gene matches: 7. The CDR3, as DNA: TGTGCCAGCAGTTGGGCAGCGGGGCTTTCCTACGAGCAGTACTTC. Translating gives CASSWAAGLSYEQYF.

Written as DNA, the CDR3 is TGTGCCTGGAGTGTATTCGACAGCCTGAACACTGAAGCTTTCTTT. Its translation: CAWSVFDSLNTEAFF. The gene calls are TRBV30 and TRBJ1-1; TRBD1 is a possible D gene (5 bases). V lost 0 bases to trimming and J lost 0 bases, with 11 bases between them. Germline V gene data show CDR1 as GTSNPN and CDR2 as SVGIG (reference sequence). The length of the CDR3 is 15 residues.

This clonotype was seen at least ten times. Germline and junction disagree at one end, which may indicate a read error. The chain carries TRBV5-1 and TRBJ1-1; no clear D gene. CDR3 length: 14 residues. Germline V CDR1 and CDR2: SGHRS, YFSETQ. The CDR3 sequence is CASSLVPGNTEAFF. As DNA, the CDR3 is TGTGCCAGCAGCTTAGTTCCAGGGAACACTGAAGCTTTCTTT. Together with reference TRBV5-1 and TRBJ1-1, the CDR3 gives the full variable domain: KAGVTQTPRYLIKTRGQQVTLSCSPISGHRSVSWYQQTPGQGLQFLFEYFSETQRNKGNFPGRFSGRQFSNSRSEMNVSTLELGDSALYLCASSLVPGNTEAFFGQGTRLTVV.

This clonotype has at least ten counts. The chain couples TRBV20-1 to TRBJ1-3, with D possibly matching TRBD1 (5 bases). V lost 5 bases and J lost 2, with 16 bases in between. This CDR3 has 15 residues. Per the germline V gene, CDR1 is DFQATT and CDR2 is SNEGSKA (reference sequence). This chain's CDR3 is CSAPIAMTAGNTIYF. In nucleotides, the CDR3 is TGCAGTGCTCCCATAGCAATGACAGCTGGAAACACCATATATTTT.

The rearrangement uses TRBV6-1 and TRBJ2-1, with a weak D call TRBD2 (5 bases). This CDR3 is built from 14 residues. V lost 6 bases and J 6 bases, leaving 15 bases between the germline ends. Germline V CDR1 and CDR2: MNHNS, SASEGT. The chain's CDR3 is CASRADWGVNEQFF. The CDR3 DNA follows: TGTGCCAGCAGGGCCGACTGGGGAGTCAATGAGCAGTTCTTC.

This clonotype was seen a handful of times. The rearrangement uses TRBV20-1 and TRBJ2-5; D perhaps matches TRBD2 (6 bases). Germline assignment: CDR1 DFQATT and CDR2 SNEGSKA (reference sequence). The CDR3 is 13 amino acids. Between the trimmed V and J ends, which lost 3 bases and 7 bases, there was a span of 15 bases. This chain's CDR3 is CSASTGVGGTQYF. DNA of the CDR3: TGCAGTGCTAGCACGGGGGTCGGGGGGACCCAGTACTTC.

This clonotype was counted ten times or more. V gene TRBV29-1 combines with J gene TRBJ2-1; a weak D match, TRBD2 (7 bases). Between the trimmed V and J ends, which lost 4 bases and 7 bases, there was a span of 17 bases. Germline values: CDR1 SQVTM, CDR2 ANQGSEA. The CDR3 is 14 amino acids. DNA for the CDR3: TGCAGCGTTGCGGGGGCGACTAGCAAGAATGAGCAGTTCTTC. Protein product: CSVAGATSKNEQFF.

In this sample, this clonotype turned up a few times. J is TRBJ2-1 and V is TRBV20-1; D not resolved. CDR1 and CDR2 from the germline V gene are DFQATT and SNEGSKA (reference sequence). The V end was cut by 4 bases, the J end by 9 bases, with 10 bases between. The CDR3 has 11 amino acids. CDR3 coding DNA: TGCAGTGCTATAAGGATAAGTGAGCAGTTCTTC. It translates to CSAIRISEQFF.